Shown below are 12 T cell receptor beta chains from a single sample sequenced in a study of PD-L1 blockade in urothelial cancer. Indicated time point: pretreatment peripheral blood. TCRdb's copy holds only in-frame clones and misses some; the assay was immunoSEQ multiplex PCR. The repertoire has 130,000 or so clones, about 88% of them found once; the top ten carry 3.2%. Sample: PBMCs, taken around atezolizumab (anti-PD-L1) treatment. These receptors all come from a man aged 50-59 years with urothelial cancer.

The chain employs TRBV6-5 and TRBJ1-2; perhaps TRBD1 as D (5 bases). V was pared by 6 bases and J by 9 bases, with 17 bases between. From germline, CDR1 is MNHEY and CDR2 SVGAGI. This CDR3 comprises 13 residues. CDR3 nucleotides: TGTGCCAGCAGGGTTGGGGCGGTTGGTAGCTACACCTTC. Translating gives CASRVGAVGSYTF.

The chain uses TRBV28 and TRBJ1-1; the D is unclear. The CDR3 is 14 residues long. Per germline, CDR1 MDHEN and CDR2 SYDVKM. The V end lost 7 bases, the J end lost 5 bases, and 17 bases lay between the germline ends. The CDR3 DNA reads as TGTGCCAGCACCCCCCCGGCTAGAGGGACTGAAGCTTTCTTT. Translated: CASTPPARGTEAFF.

The gene calls are TRBV5-1 and TRBJ1-6, with D hard to call. Germline V CDR1 and CDR2: SGHRS, YFSETQ. Deletions cut 1 base from V and 5 bases from J, with 13 bases between. CDR3 length equals 16 residues. CDR3 DNA: TGCGCCAGCAGCTTGTCCGGCGGTTCCAATAATTCACCCCTCCACTTT. Its protein is CASSLSGGSNNSPLHF. Full variable domain (remainder filled in from reference TRBV5-1 and TRBJ1-6): KAGVTQTPRYLIKTRGQQVTLSCSPISGHRSVSWYQQTPGQGLQFLFEYFSETQRNKGNFPGRFSGRQFSNSRSEMNVSTLELGDSALYLCASSLSGGSNNSPLHFGNGTRLTVT.

This clone was detected only once. The gene calls are TRBV10-2 and TRBJ1-1; 11 bases align to TRBD1. V gave up 6 bases and J gave up 8 bases; unmatched junction bases: 14. This CDR3 has 16 amino acids. Germline assignment: CDR1 WSHSY and CDR2 SAAADI. The CDR3 nucleotides are TGCGCCAGCAGCCAAGGACAGGGGGCCTCTTTAGCGGAAGCTTTCTTT. Amino acids: CASSQGQGASLAEAFF.

V gene TRBV6-1 combines with J gene TRBJ2-7; 11 nucleotides agree with TRBD2. The germline V gene encodes CDR1 MNHNS and CDR2 SASEGT. The trim removed 7 bases at V and 7 bases at J, leaving 12 bases unmatched. This CDR3 comprises 15 residues. DNA of the CDR3: TGTGCCAGCATTTTGACTAGCGGGGCTCCTTTAGAGCAGTACTTC. It encodes CASILTSGAPLEQYF.

This clone was recorded once. The V and J genes are TRBV9 and TRBJ2-7, with 8 bases identical to TRBD2. Germline V gene data show CDR1 as SGDLS and CDR2 as YYNGEE. This CDR3 has 15 residues. With 4 bases clipped from V and 2 bases from J, the junction kept 8 bases outside the gene matches. CDR3 in DNA: TGTGCCAGCAGCCTCTTCAGCGGGGGCGCCTACGAGCAGTACTTC. Translating it yields CASSLFSGGAYEQYF.

V and J are TRBV11-2 and TRBJ1-2; 11 bases line up with TRBD1. Germline V gives CDR1 SGHAT, CDR2 FQNNGV. The CDR3 loop spans 19 amino acids. Trimming cost V 0 bases and J 14 bases; bases outside gene matches: 23. The CDR3 loop reads CASSLDLLDRGRAKKATTF. The DNA for the CDR3 is TGTGCCAGCAGCTTAGATTTATTGGACAGGGGGCGAGCAAAAAAAGCTACTACCTTC.

The rearrangement links TRBV4-2 to TRBJ2-3; D might be TRBD2 (5 bases). Germline CDR1 reads LGHNA; CDR2 reads YNFKEQ. The CDR3 contains 14 residues. The germline V and J ends were trimmed by 1 base and 0 bases, with 5 bases remaining between them. The CDR3 nucleotides read TGTGCCAGCAGCCAAGGGACTAGCACAGATACGCAGTATTTT. Its translation is CASSQGTSTDTQYF.

The chain is built from TRBV7-8 and TRBJ1-1; the D gene is possibly TRBD1 (6 bases). Trimming took off 1 base at V and 2 bases at J, with 8 bases between the two ends. Germline V CDR1 and CDR2: SGHVS, FQNEAQ. The CDR3 consists of 14 residues. As DNA, the CDR3 is TGTGCCAGCAGCTTAGGACAGGCAAACACTGAAGCTTTCTTT. This codes for CASSLGQANTEAFF.

The genes are TRBV6-1 and TRBJ2-3; tentative D call: TRBD1 (6 bases). The CDR3 length is 14 residues. Looked up from germline, CDR1 is MNHNS and CDR2 is SASEGT. V was clipped by 5 bases and J by 2 bases, with 11 bases between them. The DNA of the CDR3 is TGTGCCAGCAGTTCCAGGACAGCCACAGATACGCAGTATTTT. Protein product: CASSSRTATDTQYF.

The CDR3 loop reads CATWGQGDGELFF. The CDR3 region has the DNA TGTGCCACCTGGGGACAGGGGGACGGGGAGCTGTTTTTT. The chain uses TRBV2 and TRBJ2-2; 11 bases are shared with TRBD1. Germline V lookup: CDR1 SNHLY, CDR2 FYNNEI. The CDR3 covers 13 residues. V shed 10 bases and J 7 bases; nucleotides not matched to a gene: 5.

The rearrangement joins TRBV30 to TRBJ2-1, with a possible D match to TRBD1 (6 bases). V was cut by 5 bases and J by 3 bases, with 14 bases left in between. The CDR3 has 14 amino acids. Germline values: CDR1 GTSNPN, CDR2 SVGIG (reference sequence). CDR3 sequence: CAWGGNTFYNEQFF. The CDR3 nucleotides are TGTGCCTGGGGGGGCAATACTTTCTACAATGAGCAGTTCTTC.